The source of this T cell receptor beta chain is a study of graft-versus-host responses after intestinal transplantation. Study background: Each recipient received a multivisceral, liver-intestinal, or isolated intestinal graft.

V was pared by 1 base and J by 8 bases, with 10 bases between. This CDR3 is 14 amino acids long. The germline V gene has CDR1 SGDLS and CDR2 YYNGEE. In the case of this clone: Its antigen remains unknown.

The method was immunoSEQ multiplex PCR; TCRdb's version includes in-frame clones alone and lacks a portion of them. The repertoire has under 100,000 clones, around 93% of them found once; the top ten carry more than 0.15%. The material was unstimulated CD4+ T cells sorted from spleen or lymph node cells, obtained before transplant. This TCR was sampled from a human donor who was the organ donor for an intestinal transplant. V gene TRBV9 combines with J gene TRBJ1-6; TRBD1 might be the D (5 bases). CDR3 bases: TGTGCCAGCAGCGTATCGGTACAGGATTCACCCCTCCACTTT. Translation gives CASSVSVQDSPLHF.